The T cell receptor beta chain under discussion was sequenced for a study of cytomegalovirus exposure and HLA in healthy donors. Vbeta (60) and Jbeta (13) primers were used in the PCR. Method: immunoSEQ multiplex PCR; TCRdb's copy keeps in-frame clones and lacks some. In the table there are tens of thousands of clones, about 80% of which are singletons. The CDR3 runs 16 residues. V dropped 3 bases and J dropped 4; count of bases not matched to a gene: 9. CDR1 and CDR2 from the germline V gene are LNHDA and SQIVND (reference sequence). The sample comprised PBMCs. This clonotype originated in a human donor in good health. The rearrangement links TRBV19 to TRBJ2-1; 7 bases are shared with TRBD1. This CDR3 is CASSISGQTIYNEQFF. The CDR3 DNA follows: TGTGCCAGTAGTATCTCGGGACAGACTATATACAATGAGCAGTTCTTC.